Listed below are T cell receptor beta chains from one sample, sequenced in a study of identifying expanded T cells in peripheral blood. TCRdb's copy holds only in-frame clones and misses some; the assay was immunoSEQ multiplex PCR. The table lists fewer than 80,000 clones, over 80% of them singletons, with over 15% in the top ten. Input material: blood. The receptors derive from a person aged 18-69 years in good health. CDR3s leave out the opening cysteine and the closing phenylalanine or tryptophan. The order of the fields is J gene, V gene, CDR3 protein.

J gene: TRBJ2-7; V gene: TRBV4-1; CDR3 protein: ASSPGQGTYEQY
J gene: TRBJ1-5; V gene: TRBV5-6; CDR3 protein: ASSVVGQPQH
J gene: TRBJ1-5; V gene: TRBV7-2; CDR3 protein: ASSLAGDRRNQPQH
J gene: TRBJ1-2; V gene: TRBV11-2; CDR3 protein: ASSFGPTNYGYT
J gene: TRBJ1-1; V gene: TRBV6-1; CDR3 protein: ASRGVGWTEAF
J gene: TRBJ1-5; V gene: TRBV10-3; CDR3 protein: AISAGQGARQPQH
J gene: TRBJ2-7; V gene: TRBV29-1; CDR3 protein: SVEDQGRGAEQY
J gene: TRBJ1-6; V gene: TRBV7-9; CDR3 protein: ASRATGTFYNSPLH
J gene: TRBJ1-2; V gene: TRBV5-6; CDR3 protein: ASSPGRKNYGYT
J gene: TRBJ1-2; V gene: TRBV5-1; CDR3 protein: ASSLRQGAGGYT
J gene: TRBJ2-1; V gene: TRBV27; CDR3 protein: ASRKLAGGYNEQF
J gene: TRBJ2-2; V gene: TRBV9; CDR3 protein: ASSVQGLAGVTGELF
J gene: TRBJ1-4; V gene: TRBV5-5; CDR3 protein: ASSLVWREREKLF
J gene: TRBJ2-1; V gene: TRBV7-9; CDR3 protein: ASSGRGTSGRNEQF
J gene: TRBJ2-1; V gene: TRBV6-5; CDR3 protein: ASSATGKHNEQF
J gene: TRBJ1-1; V gene: TRBV7-3; CDR3 protein: ASSPHESTEAF
J gene: TRBJ2-3; V gene: TRBV9; CDR3 protein: ASSGRQGVPDTQY
J gene: TRBJ1-4; V gene: TRBV4-1; CDR3 protein: ASSQNEKLF
J gene: TRBJ2-7; V gene: TRBV7-2; CDR3 protein: ASSPGQGAYEQY
J gene: TRBJ1-2; V gene: TRBV9; CDR3 protein: ASSAFSGTDDNYGYT
J gene: TRBJ1-1; V gene: TRBV2; CDR3 protein: ASSPSTEAF
J gene: TRBJ1-1; V gene: TRBV2; CDR3 protein: ASSYRGQGTEAF
J gene: TRBJ2-2; V gene: TRBV5-1; CDR3 protein: ASSRDPGQTNTGELF
J gene: TRBJ1-2; V gene: TRBV2; CDR3 protein: ASSVGDAGYT
J gene: TRBJ2-2; V gene: TRBV7-6; CDR3 protein: ASSPQKGGAGGELF
J gene: TRBJ2-4; V gene: TRBV12-5; CDR3 protein: ASGPSGSRIQY
J gene: TRBJ2-1; V gene: TRBV4-2; CDR3 protein: ASSQLKGDYNEQF
J gene: TRBJ2-5; V gene: TRBV7-9; CDR3 protein: ASSAGGTFSETQY
J gene: TRBJ1-6; V gene: TRBV30; CDR3 protein: AWSGQGHYNSPLH
J gene: TRBJ1-1; V gene: TRBV15; CDR3 protein: ATSTPRQSNTEAF
J gene: TRBJ2-7; V gene: TRBV11-2; CDR3 protein: ASSLGHSSYEQY
J gene: TRBJ2-1; V gene: TRBV7-2; CDR3 protein: ASSLVNENEQF
J gene: TRBJ1-3; V gene: TRBV6-5; CDR3 protein: ASSYGPSGNTIY
J gene: TRBJ2-1; V gene: TRBV7-6; CDR3 protein: ASSPRTSGGYNEQF
J gene: TRBJ2-5; V gene: TRBV14; CDR3 protein: ASSVKRAFQETQY
J gene: TRBJ2-5; V gene: TRBV6-1; CDR3 protein: ASSEGSLAGFQY
J gene: TRBJ2-5; V gene: TRBV6-1; CDR3 protein: ASRTGPPGSETQY
J gene: TRBJ1-3; V gene: TRBV5-1; CDR3 protein: ASSFSGSGNTIY
J gene: TRBJ1-4; V gene: TRBV9; CDR3 protein: ASSVELGEKLF
J gene: TRBJ2-1; V gene: TRBV7-9; CDR3 protein: ASSLAGTGLYNEQF
J gene: TRBJ2-4; V gene: TRBV11-3; CDR3 protein: ASSLSSTVGIQY
J gene: TRBJ2-2; V gene: TRBV6-1; CDR3 protein: ASSDGGAEGTGELF
J gene: TRBJ2-2; V gene: TRBV19; CDR3 protein: ASSIVGGTGELF
J gene: TRBJ2-1; V gene: TRBV18; CDR3 protein: ASSPLGTPSNDEQF
J gene: TRBJ2-2; V gene: TRBV19; CDR3 protein: ASSIAGTGFGELF
J gene: TRBJ2-2; V gene: TRBV9; CDR3 protein: ASSAHNTGELF
J gene: TRBJ2-6; V gene: TRBV4-2; CDR3 protein: ASSQDNSGANVLT
J gene: TRBJ2-2; V gene: TRBV30; CDR3 protein: AWIFGTGGWTGELF
J gene: TRBJ2-3; V gene: TRBV21-1; CDR3 protein: ASSIQSRTDTQY